One sample yielded the 3 T cell receptor beta chains listed below, sequenced in a study of blood T cell repertoires in COVID-19. Assay: immunoSEQ multiplex PCR; the TCRdb copy retains only in-frame clones and omits some. Here the sample spans around 450,000 clones, about 90% being singletons. Sequenced sample: PBMCs or T cells enriched from blood (not recorded which). The receptors were gathered from a man aged 18-30 years who had recovered from COVID-19.

The rearrangement joins TRBV28 to TRBJ1-1; no firm D call. Germline CDR1 reads MDHEN; CDR2 reads SYDVKM. V gave up 4 bases and J gave up 4 bases, with 13 bases separating them. CDR3 length equals 14 residues. The CDR3 reads CASSSVLLGTEAFF. The CDR3 nucleotides are TGTGCCAGCAGTTCAGTCCTGCTAGGCACTGAAGCTTTCTTT.

V is TRBV2 and J is TRBJ2-3; possible D gene TRBD1, 6 bases. V was pared by 4 bases and J by 4 bases, with 18 bases between. The germline V gene has CDR1 SNHLY and CDR2 FYNNEI. The CDR3 consists of 16 residues. The CDR3 DNA reads TGTGCCAGCAGTGGGAACTTACAGGGTTTGGCAGATACGCAGTATTTT. Translating gives CASSGNLQGLADTQYF.

This clone was seen a handful of times. The rearrangement joins TRBV7-2 to TRBJ2-3, with TRBD2 matching 10 bases. The CDR3 contains 14 residues. Germline CDR1 and CDR2: SGHTA and FQGNSA. V shed 8 bases and J 4 bases; nucleotides not matched to a gene: 6. The CDR3: CASGSGRAADTQYF. The DNA of the CDR3 is TGTGCCAGCGGCAGCGGGAGGGCCGCAGATACGCAGTATTTT. Using reference TRBV7-2 and TRBJ2-3 for the parts outside the CDR3, the full variable domain is GAGVSQSPSNKVTEKGKDVELRCDPISGHTALYWYRQSLGQGLEFLIYFQGNSAPDKSGLPSDRFSAERTGGSVSTLTIQRTQQEDSAVYLCASGSGRAADTQYFGPGTRLTVL.